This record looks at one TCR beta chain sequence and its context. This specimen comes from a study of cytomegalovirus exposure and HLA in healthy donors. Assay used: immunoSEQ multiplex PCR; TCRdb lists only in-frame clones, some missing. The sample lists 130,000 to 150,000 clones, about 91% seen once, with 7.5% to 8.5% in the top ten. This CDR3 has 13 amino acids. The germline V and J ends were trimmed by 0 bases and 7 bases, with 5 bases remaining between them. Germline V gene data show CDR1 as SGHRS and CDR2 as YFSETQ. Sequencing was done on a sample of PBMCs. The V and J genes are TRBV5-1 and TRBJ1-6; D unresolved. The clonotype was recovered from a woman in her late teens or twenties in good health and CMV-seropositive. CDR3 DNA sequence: TGCGCCAGCAGCTTGGACTGGAATTCACCCCTCCACTTT. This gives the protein CASSLDWNSPLHF.